The next 7 T cell receptor beta chains were all read from a single sample in a study of cytomegalovirus exposure and HLA in healthy donors. It was with 60 Vbeta and 13 Jbeta primers that the PCR ran. TCRdb's copy holds only in-frame clones and misses some; the assay was immunoSEQ multiplex PCR. Among approximately 170,000 clones listed, around 75% were seen once. Sequenced input: PBMCs. These receptors were collected from a woman younger than 45 in good health and CMV-seropositive.

V and J are TRBV10-1 and TRBJ2-5, with 13 bases matching TRBD2. Germline trimming cut 3 bases from V and 5 bases from J; bases unmatched to any gene: 9. Per germline, CDR1 WNHNN and CDR2 SYGVQD (reference sequence). This CDR3 has 17 residues. CDR3 region: CASSDGLAGVREETQYF. In DNA, the CDR3 is TGCGCCAGCAGTGACGGACTAGCGGGAGTGCGGGAGGAGACCCAGTACTTC.

V gene TRBV27 combines with J gene TRBJ2-1; 8 nucleotides line up with TRBD2. V shed 5 bases, J shed 4 bases, and the junction held 10 bases outside the gene matches. The CDR3 sequence is 16 residues long. CDR1 is MNHEY and CDR2 is SMNVEV in the germline V gene (reference sequence). CDR3 loop: CASSALGGRTYNEQFF. CDR3 bases: TGTGCCAGCAGTGCCCTCGGCGGGAGGACATACAATGAGCAGTTCTTC.

This clone was seen once. The rearrangement uses TRBV4-1 and TRBJ2-1, with 10 bases identical to TRBD2. Unmatched junction bases numbered 4, after V lost 0 bases and J lost 8 bases. CDR1 is MGHRA and CDR2 is YSYEKL in the germline V gene. This CDR3 contains 15 residues. CDR3 sequence reads: CASSQDLGTSDEQFF. For the CDR3, the DNA is TGCGCCAGCAGCCAAGATCTAGGGACTAGCGATGAGCAGTTCTTC.

The chain is built from TRBV5-4 and TRBJ1-4; 8 bases map to TRBD1. V shed 0 bases and J 8 bases; nucleotides not matched to a gene: 6. Looked up from germline, CDR1 is SGHNT and CDR2 is YYREEE (reference sequence). This CDR3 has 15 amino acids. CDR3 sequence: CASSLDGRDREKLFF. Written as DNA, the CDR3 is TGTGCCAGCAGCTTGGATGGCAGGGACAGGGAAAAACTGTTTTTT.

This clone was seen more than once but under ten times. In DNA, the CDR3 is TGTGCCAGCAGAACGGGACTGAATCAGCCCCAGCATTTT. Protein: CASRTGLNQPQHF. This chain connects TRBV6-5 to TRBJ1-5, with D tentatively TRBD1 (5 bases). Deletions cut 6 bases from V and 4 bases from J, with 10 bases between. Germline V gives CDR1 MNHEY, CDR2 SVGAGI. The CDR3 spans 13 residues.

This chain links TRBV5-1 with TRBJ2-7; 7 bases align to TRBD1. V trimming: 0 bases; J trimming: 5 bases; junction bases outside the gene matches: 11. This CDR3 has 16 residues. Germline-derived CDR1 and CDR2 are SGHRS and YFSETQ. The CDR3 reads CASSLEGGRKGDEQYF. The CDR3, as DNA: TGCGCCAGCAGCTTGGAAGGGGGCAGAAAGGGCGACGAGCAGTACTTC.

This chain joins TRBV11-1 and TRBJ2-7; TRBD1 is a possible D gene (6 bases). The CDR3 loop spans 17 amino acids. Trimming stripped 1 base from V and 1 base from J, with 17 bases between. CDR1 is SGHAT, CDR2 FQDESV, per germline (reference sequence). In DNA form, the CDR3 reads TGTGCCAGCAGCTTAGGCCCCCAAGGGGGTCCGTCCTACGAGCAGTACTTC. It specifies CASSLGPQGGPSYEQYF.